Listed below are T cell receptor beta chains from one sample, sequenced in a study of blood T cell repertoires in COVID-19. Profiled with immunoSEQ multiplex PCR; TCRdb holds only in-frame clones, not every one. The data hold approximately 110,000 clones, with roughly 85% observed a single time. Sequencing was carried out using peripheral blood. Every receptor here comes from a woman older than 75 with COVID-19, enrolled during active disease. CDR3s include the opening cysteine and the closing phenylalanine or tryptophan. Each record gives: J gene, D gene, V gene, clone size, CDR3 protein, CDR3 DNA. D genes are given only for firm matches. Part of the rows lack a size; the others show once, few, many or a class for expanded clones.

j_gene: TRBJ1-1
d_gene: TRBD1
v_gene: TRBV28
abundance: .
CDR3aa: CASSFSGTGNTEAFF
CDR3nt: TGTGCCAGCAGTTTTTCCGGGACAGGGAACACTGAAGCTTTCTTT

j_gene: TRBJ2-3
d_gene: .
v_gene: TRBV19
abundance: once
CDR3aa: CASSMSVGSSTDTQYF
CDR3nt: TGTGCCAGTAGTATGTCAGTCGGGAGTAGCACAGATACGCAGTATTTT

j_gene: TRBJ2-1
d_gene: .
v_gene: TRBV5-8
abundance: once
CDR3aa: CASSLRGGNEQFF
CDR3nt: TGTGCCAGCAGCTTGAGGGGCGGCAATGAGCAGTTCTTC

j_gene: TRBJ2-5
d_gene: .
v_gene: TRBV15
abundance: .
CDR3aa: CATSRVFGIVSGETQYF
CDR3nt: TGTGCCACCAGCAGAGTGTTTGGGATCGTCTCGGGGGAGACCCAGTACTTC

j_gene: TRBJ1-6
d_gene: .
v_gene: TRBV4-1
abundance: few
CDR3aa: CASSQDYGRRDSPLHF
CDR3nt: TGCGCCAGCAGCCAAGATTACGGCAGGAGGGATTCACCCCTCCACTTT

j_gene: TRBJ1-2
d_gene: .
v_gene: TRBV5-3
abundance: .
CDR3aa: CARHQQGHDPSGYTF
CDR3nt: TGTGCCAGACATCAACAGGGACACGATCCTAGTGGCTACACCTTC

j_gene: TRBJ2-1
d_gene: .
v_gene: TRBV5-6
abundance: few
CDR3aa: CASSSGLSSYNEQFF
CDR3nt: TGTGCCAGCAGCTCAGGACTGAGCTCCTACAATGAGCAGTTCTTC

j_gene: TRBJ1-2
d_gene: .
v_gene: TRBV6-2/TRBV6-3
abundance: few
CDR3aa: CASSPPDRSHYGYTF
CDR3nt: TGTGCCAGCAGTCCGCCCGACAGGTCCCACTATGGCTACACCTTC

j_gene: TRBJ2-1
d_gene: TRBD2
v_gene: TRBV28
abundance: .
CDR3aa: CASSLQPSGSNEQFF
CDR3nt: TGTGCCAGCAGTTTACAACCTAGCGGGAGTAATGAGCAGTTCTTC

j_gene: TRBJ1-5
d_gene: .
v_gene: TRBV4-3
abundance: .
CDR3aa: CASSHPKRTNKAGNQPQHF
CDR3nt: TGCGCCAGCAGCCATCCAAAGAGGACTAATAAGGCGGGCAATCAGCCCCAGCATTTT

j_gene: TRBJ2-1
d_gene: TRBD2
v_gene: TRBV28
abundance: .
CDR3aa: CASRTPSGSHNEQFF
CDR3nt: TGTGCCAGCAGGACCCCTAGCGGATCTCACAATGAGCAGTTCTTC

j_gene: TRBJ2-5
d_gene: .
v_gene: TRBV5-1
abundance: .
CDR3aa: CASPCRGGSETQYF
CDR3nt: TGCGCCAGCCCATGTAGGGGAGGTTCCGAGACCCAGTACTTC

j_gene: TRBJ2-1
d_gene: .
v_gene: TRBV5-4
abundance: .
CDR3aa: CASSLGGGSYYEQFF
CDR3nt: TGTGCCAGCAGCTTGGGCGGGGGCTCCTACTATGAGCAGTTCTTC

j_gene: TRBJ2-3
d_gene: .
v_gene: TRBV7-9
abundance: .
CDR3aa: CASSSLSGLGDTQYF
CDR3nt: TGTGCCAGCAGCTCTCTTAGCGGTTTAGGAGATACGCAGTATTTT

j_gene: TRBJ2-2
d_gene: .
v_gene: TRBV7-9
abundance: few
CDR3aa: CASILGQAGELFF
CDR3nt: .

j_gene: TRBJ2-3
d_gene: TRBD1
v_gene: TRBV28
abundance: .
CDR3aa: CASLGGWTDTQYF
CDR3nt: TGTGCCAGCCTAGGGGGCTGGACAGATACGCAGTATTTT

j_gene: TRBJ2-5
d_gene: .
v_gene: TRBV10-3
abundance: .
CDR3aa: CAIKDNQETQYF
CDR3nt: TGTGCCATCAAGGACAACCAAGAGACCCAGTACTTC

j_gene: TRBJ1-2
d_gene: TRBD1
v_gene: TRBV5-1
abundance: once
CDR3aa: CASSEGQGNYGYTF
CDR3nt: TGCGCCAGCAGCGAGGGACAGGGAAACTATGGCTACACCTTC

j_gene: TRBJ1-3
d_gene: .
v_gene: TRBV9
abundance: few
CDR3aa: CASSATATTSGNTIYF
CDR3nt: TGTGCCAGCAGCGCGACAGCAACTACTTCTGGAAACACCATATATTTT

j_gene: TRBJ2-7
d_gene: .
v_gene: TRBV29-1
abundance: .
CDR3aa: CSASSGSEQYF
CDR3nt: TGCAGCGCTTCCTCGGGAAGCGAGCAGTACTTC

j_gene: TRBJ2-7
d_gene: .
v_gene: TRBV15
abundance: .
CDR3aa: CATSRDWGGSYEQYF
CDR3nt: TGTGCCACCAGCAGAGATTGGGGGGGCAGCTACGAGCAGTACTTC

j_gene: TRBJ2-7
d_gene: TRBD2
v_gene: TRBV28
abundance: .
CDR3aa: CASRAGVGEQYF
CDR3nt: TGTGCCAGCAGGGCGGGAGTAGGGGAGCAGTACTTC

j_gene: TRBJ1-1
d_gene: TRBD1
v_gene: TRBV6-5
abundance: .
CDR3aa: CASSYMGTAGEAFF
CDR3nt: TGTGCCAGCAGTTACATGGGGACAGCCGGTGAAGCTTTCTTT

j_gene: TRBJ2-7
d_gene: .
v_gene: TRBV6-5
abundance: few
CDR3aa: CASIQGKYEQYF
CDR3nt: TGTGCCAGCATACAGGGTAAATACGAGCAGTACTTC

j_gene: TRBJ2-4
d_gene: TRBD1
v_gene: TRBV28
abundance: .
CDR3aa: CASSSDIGTGYGNIQYF
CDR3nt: TGTGCCAGCAGTTCAGATATTGGGACAGGGTATGGAAACATTCAGTACTTC

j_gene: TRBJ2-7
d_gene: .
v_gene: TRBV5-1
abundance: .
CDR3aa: CASSREGAGNYEQYF
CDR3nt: TGCGCCAGCAGCCGCGAGGGGGCGGGAAACTACGAGCAGTACTTC

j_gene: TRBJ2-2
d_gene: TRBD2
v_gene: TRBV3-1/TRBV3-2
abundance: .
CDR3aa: CASSQEMGLAGGTNTGELFF
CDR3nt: TGTGCCAGCAGCCAAGAAATGGGACTAGCGGGAGGAACGAACACCGGGGAGCTGTTTTTT

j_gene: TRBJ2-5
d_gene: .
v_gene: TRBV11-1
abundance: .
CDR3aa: CASSGAGETQYF
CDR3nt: TGTGCCAGCAGCGGGGCCGGAGAGACCCAGTACTTC

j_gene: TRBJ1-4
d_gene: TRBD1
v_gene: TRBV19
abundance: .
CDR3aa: CASSSPGTVNEKLFF
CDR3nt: TGTGCCAGTAGTTCACCCGGGACAGTTAATGAAAAACTGTTTTTT

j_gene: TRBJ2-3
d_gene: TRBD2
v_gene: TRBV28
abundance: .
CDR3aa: CASSPRTSGFTDTQYF
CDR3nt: TGTGCCAGCAGTCCCCGGACTAGCGGCTTCACAGATACGCAGTATTTT

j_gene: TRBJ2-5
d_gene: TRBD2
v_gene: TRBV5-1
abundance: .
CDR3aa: CASSLGGKETQYF
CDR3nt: TGCGCCAGCAGCCTGGGAGGGAAAGAGACCCAGTACTTC

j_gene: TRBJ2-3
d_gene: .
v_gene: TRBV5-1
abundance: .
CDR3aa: CASHPGVVGDTQYF
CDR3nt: TGCGCCAGCCATCCAGGGGTGGTTGGAGATACGCAGTATTTT

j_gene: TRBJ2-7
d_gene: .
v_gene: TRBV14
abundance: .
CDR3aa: CASSQGASNRDRQAKGYYEQYF
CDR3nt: TGTGCCAGCAGCCAAGGAGCGAGTAACAGGGATCGACAGGCCAAGGGGTACTACGAGCAGTACTTC

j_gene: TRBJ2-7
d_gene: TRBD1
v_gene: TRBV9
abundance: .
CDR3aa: CASSVGQGAYEQYF
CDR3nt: TGTGCCAGCAGCGTCGGACAGGGGGCGTACGAGCAGTACTTC

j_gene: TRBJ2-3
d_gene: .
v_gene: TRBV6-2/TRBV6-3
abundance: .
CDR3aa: CASSYGAGFTDTQYF
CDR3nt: TGTGCCAGCAGTTACGGAGCAGGGTTCACAGATACGCAGTATTTT

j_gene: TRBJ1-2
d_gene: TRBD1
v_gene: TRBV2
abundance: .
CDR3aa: CASRGTGRNGYTF
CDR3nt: TGTGCCAGCAGGGGGACAGGGAGGAATGGCTACACCTTC

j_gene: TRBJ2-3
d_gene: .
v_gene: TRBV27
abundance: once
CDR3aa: CASSPLPPGRTLTDTQYF
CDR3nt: TGTGCCAGCAGTCCCCTACCCCCAGGGAGGACCCTCACAGATACGCAGTATTTT

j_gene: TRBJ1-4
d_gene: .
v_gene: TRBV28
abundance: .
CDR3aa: CASSPRTATNEKLFF
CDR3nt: TGTGCCAGCAGTCCAAGGACAGCAACTAATGAAAAACTGTTTTTT

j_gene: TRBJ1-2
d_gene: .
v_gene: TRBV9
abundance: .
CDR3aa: CASSVAAGNGYTF
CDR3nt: TGTGCCAGCAGCGTAGCGGCAGGGAATGGCTACACCTTC

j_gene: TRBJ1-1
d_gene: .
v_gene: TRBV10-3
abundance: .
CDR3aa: CAISESTARGTEAFF
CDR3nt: TGTGCCATCAGTGAGTCGACTGCACGGGGTACTGAAGCTTTCTTT

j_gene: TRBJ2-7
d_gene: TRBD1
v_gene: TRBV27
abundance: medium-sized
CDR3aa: CASSLFQGDYEQYF
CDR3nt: TGTGCCAGCAGTTTATTCCAGGGGGACTACGAGCAGTACTTC

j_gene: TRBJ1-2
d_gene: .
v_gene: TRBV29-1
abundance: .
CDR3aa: CSVEPRITNYGYTF
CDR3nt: TGCAGCGTTGAACCCAGGATTACTAACTATGGCTACACCTTC

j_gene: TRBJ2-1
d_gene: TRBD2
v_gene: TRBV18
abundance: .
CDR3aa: CASSQTSGLSYNEQFF
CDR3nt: TGTGCCAGCTCACAAACTAGCGGGCTGTCCTACAATGAGCAGTTCTTC

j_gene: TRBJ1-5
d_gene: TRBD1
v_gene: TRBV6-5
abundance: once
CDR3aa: CASSRTGYNQPQHF
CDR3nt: TGTGCCAGCAGTCGGACAGGTTACAATCAGCCCCAGCATTTT

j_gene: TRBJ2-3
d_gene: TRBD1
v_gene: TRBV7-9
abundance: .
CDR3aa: CASSLANAGTGGRTDTQYF
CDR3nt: TGTGCCAGCAGCTTAGCGAACGCCGGGACAGGGGGTAGGACAGATACGCAGTATTTT

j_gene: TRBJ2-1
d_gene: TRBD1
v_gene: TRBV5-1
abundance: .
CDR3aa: CASSLGGAVNEQFF
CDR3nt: TGCGCCAGCAGCTTAGGGGGCGCGGTCAATGAGCAGTTCTTC

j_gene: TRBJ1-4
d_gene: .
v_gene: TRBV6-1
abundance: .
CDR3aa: CASSEAGQHEKLFF
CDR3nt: TGTGCCAGCAGTGAAGCAGGACAACATGAAAAACTGTTTTTT

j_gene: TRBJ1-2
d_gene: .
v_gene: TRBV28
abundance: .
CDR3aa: CASRGQLYGYTF
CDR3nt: TGTGCCAGCAGAGGACAGCTCTATGGCTACACCTTC

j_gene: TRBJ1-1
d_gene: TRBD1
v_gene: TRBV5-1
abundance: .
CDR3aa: CASNVGQGLNTEAFF
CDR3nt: TGCGCCAGCAACGTGGGACAGGGGCTGAACACTGAAGCTTTCTTT

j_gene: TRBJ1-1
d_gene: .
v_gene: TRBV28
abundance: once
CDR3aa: CASSLPARGTEAFF
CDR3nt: TGTGCCAGCAGTCTCCCGGCCCGGGGTACTGAAGCTTTCTTT

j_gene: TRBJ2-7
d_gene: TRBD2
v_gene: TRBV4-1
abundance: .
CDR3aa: CASSQEPSGRYSEQYF
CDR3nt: TGCGCCAGCAGCCAAGAACCTAGCGGGAGGTACTCCGAGCAGTACTTC

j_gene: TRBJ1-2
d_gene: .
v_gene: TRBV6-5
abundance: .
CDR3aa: CASSFPPGGTGGYTF
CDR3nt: TGTGCCAGCAGTTTTCCACCCGGGGGAACGGGAGGCTACACCTTC

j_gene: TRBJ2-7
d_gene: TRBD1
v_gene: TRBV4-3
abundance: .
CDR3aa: CASSQETGTGGSGQYF
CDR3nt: TGCGCCAGCAGCCAAGAAACCGGGACAGGGGGGTCCGGGCAGTACTTC

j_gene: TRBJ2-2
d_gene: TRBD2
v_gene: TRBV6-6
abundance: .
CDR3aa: CASSFSGSAGELFF
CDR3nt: TGTGCCAGCAGTTTTAGCGGGAGCGCCGGGGAGCTGTTTTTT

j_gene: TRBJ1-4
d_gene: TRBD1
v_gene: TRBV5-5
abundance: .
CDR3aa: CASSFRQGATNEKLFF
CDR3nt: TGTGCCAGCAGCTTTCGACAGGGGGCGACTAATGAAAAACTGTTTTTT